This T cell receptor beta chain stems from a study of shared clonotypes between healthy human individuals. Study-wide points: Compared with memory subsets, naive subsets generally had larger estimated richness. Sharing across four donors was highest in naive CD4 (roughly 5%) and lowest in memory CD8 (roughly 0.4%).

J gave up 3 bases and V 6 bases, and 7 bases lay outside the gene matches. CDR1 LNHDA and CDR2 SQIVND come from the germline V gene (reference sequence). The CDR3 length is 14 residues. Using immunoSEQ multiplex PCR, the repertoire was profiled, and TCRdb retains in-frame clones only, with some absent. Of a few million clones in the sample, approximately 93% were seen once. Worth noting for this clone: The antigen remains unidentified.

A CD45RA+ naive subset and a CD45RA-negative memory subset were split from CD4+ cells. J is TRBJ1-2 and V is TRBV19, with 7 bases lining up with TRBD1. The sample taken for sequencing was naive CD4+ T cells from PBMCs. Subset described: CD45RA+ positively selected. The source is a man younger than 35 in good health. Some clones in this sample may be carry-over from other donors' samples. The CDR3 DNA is TGTGCCAGTAGGGAGCCCGGGACAGACTATGGCTACACCTTC. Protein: CASREPGTDYGYTF.